This T cell receptor (beta chain) was captured by sequencing in a study of blood T cell repertoires in COVID-19. Study in general: Italy, Spain and the United States were the sources of the convalescent and acute COVID-19 samples.

Using immunoSEQ multiplex PCR, the repertoire was profiled, and TCRdb retains in-frame clones only, with some absent. The sample holds under 200,000 clones, around 83% seen once. V lost 3 bases to trimming and J lost 5 bases; unmatched junction nucleotides: 8. The CDR3 covers 15 residues. CDR1 and CDR2 from the germline V gene are DFQATT and SNEGSKA (reference sequence). This clone was seen a few times. Sequencing was carried out using PBMCs or T cells enriched from blood (not recorded which). This TCR came from a woman aged 45 to 65 in a cohort exposed to, infected with or recovered from COVID-19 (not recorded which). The chain is built from TRBV20-1 and TRBJ2-2; 8 nucleotides agree with TRBD2. DNA of the CDR3: TGCAGTGCTAGTGTAGCGGGATTAATAACCGGGGAGCTGTTTTTT. It codes for CSASVAGLITGELFF.